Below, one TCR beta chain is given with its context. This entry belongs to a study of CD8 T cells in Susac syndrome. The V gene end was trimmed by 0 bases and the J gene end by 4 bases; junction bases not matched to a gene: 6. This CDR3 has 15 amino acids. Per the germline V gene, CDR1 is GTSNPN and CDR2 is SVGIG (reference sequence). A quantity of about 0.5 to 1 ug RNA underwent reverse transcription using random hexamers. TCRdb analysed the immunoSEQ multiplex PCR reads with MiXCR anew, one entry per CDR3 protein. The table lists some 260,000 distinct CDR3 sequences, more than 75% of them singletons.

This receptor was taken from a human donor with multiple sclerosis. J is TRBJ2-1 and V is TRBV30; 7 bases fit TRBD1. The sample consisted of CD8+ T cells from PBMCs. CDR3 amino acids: CAWSVLGTEYNEQFF. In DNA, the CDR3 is TGTGCCTGGAGTGTATTAGGGACAGAGTACAATGAGCAGTTCTTC.